This T cell receptor (beta chain) is from a study of blood T cell repertoires in COVID-19. Study-level background: Sample material is recorded as cDNA or gDNA derived from T cells, B-cell-depleted T cells, or PBMCs.

This CDR3 comprises 16 residues. V was pared by 0 bases and J by 6 bases, with 10 bases of the junction left unmatched. In germline, CDR1 is LGHNA, CDR2 YSLEER. Per the authors' pipeline: Nucleated cell counts were estimated from reference gene primer amplification. The repertoire was sequenced with immunoSEQ multiplex PCR; TCRdb's copy has only in-frame clones and lacks some. D and trimming come from the DNA, and the V and J calls and clone size come from that table. The data show 89,000 or so clones, approximately 86% seen once. The clonotype comes from a human donor in a cohort sampled during active COVID-19. V and J are TRBV4-3 and TRBJ1-2, with 7 bases aligning to TRBD1. The sequenced sample consisted of peripheral blood. The CDR3 is CASSQEVGQTSNGYTF. CDR3 in DNA: TGCGCCAGCAGCCAAGAGGTGGGACAGACTTCCAATGGCTACACCTTC.